The 7 T cell receptor beta chains reported below all come from one sample, sequenced in a study of preoperative IRX-2 immunotherapy in early breast cancer. Treatment: preoperative locoregional IRX-2 cytokine immunotherapy. Using immunoSEQ multiplex PCR, the repertoire was profiled, and TCRdb retains in-frame clones only, with some absent. This table holds about 42,000 clones, roughly 80% found once. The sample in question was tumor tissue, obtained after IRX-2 immunotherapy. These TCRs come from a human donor with breast cancer.

This clone appeared once. The chain has TRBV1 and TRBJ1-4; the table's D call TRBD1 went unverified against the DNA. TRBV1 is designated a pseudogene. This CDR3 is 17 amino acids long. As DNA, the CDR3 is TGCGCCAGCAGCCAAGTTACAGGGGGTCGGCGATGGGAAAAACTGTTTTTT. Residues: CASSQVTGGRRWEKLFF.

This chain uses TRBV4-1 with TRBJ2-7; 8 bases line up with TRBD1. The CDR3 loop spans 19 amino acids. Germline CDR1 reads MGHRA; CDR2 reads YSYEKL. V lost 1 base and J lost 2; bases outside the gene matches: 16. Here the CDR3 DNA reads TGCGCCAGCAGCCAAGGGCAGGGGGCGGGCGGGCCCTCCCCCTACGAGCAGTACTTC. It yields the protein CASSQGQGAGGPSPYEQYF.

The rearrangement joins TRBV18 to TRBJ2-6, with no clear D. Per the germline V gene, CDR1 is KGHSH and CDR2 is LQKENI. This CDR3 is built from 12 residues. The germline V and J ends were trimmed by 3 bases and 4 bases, with 1 base remaining between them. The CDR3 reads CASSPGANVLTF. The CDR3 DNA reads TGTGCCAGCTCACCGGGGGCCAACGTCCTGACTTTC.

The V and J genes are TRBV7-6 and TRBJ2-3, with 10 bases lining up with TRBD2. This CDR3 has 16 residues. The trim removed 5 bases at V and 7 bases at J, leaving 12 bases unmatched. CDR1 and CDR2 (germline): SGHVS, FNYEAQ. DNA for the CDR3: TGTGCCAGCAGCCCCCCTGAGCGGGGGGGCCCGAATACGCAGTATTTT. This sequence encodes CASSPPERGGPNTQYF.

The chain has TRBV12-2 and TRBJ2-3; the tabulated D call, TRBD2, remains unverified against the DNA. TRBV12-2 is recorded as a pseudogene. The CDR3 is 14 residues long. The CDR3 reads CAVGAGGLSDTQYF. CDR3 DNA sequence: TGTGCCGTAGGGGCGGGGGGATTGTCAGATACGCAGTATTTT.

CDR3 sequence (DNA): TGTGCCAGCAGCTTGTTTAGGGGCTCCTACGAGCAGTACTTC. This gives the protein CASSLFRGSYEQYF. The V call is TRBV7-7, the J call TRBJ2-7; the D gene is possibly TRBD1 (5 bases). The CDR3 sequence is 14 residues long. Between the trimmed V and J ends, which lost 3 bases and 0 bases, there was a span of 9 bases. Germline V gives CDR1 SSHAT, CDR2 FNYEAQ (reference sequence).

This clone appeared a single time. The chain links TRBV10-2 to TRBJ2-2; D is perhaps TRBD2 (6 bases). V was clipped by 2 bases and J by 7 bases, with 20 bases between them. CDR1 is WSHSY and CDR2 is SAAADI in the germline V gene. CDR3 size: 17 residues. Here the CDR3 reads CASSEVVAGPLGGELFF. The CDR3 DNA follows: TGCGCCAGCAGTGAGGTGGTTGCGGGGCCTCTTGGCGGGGAGCTGTTTTTT.